The 11 T cell receptor beta chains listed next were all sequenced from one sample in a study of T cell changes during pregnancy in multiple sclerosis. TCRdb's copy holds only in-frame clones and misses some; the assay was immunoSEQ multiplex PCR. The repertoire consists of about 87,000 clones, with 80% to 95% occurring once and the leading ten covering 1.3% to 1.5%. The source material was peripheral blood, sampled in the third trimester of pregnancy. The receptors here all came from a female donor in good health, enrolled as a control in a pregnancy study.

The V gene is TRBV28, the J gene TRBJ2-5; 10 bases map to TRBD2. The CDR3 has 16 residues. V shed 1 base, J shed 5 bases, and the junction held 7 bases outside the gene matches. Germline V gene lookup returns CDR1 MDHEN and CDR2 SYDVKM. The CDR3 nucleotides read TGTGCCAGCAGTTTATTCGTCCTAGCGGGAGAGGAGACCCAGTACTTC. Its translation: CASSLFVLAGEETQYF.

This clone has a single count. The chain carries TRBV7-9 and TRBJ2-1; 11 nucleotides match TRBD2. With V trimmed by 2 bases and J by 3 bases, 12 bases remained unmatched. The CDR3 covers 19 residues. The germline V gene has CDR1 SEHNR and CDR2 FQNEAQ (reference sequence). The CDR3 region has the DNA TGTGCCAGCAGCTTACTAGGTGATCGGGGGACTAGCGGCTACAATGAGCAGTTCTTC. This translates into CASSLLGDRGTSGYNEQFF.

The chain uses TRBV5-1 and TRBJ2-7; 8 bases fit TRBD1. V shed 5 bases and J 2 bases; nucleotides not matched to a gene: 9. Germline V gene data show CDR1 as SGHRS and CDR2 as YFSETQ. The CDR3 loop spans 15 amino acids. The CDR3 nucleotides are TGCGCCAGCAGTTCCACCGGACAGGGTCCCTACGAGCAGTACTTC. This gives the protein CASSSTGQGPYEQYF.

The chain employs TRBV9 and TRBJ2-3; 9 bases are shared with TRBD2. This CDR3 contains 16 residues. The J segment lost 4 bases and the V segment lost 0 bases, leaving 6 bases of the junction unmatched. The germline V gene encodes CDR1 SGDLS and CDR2 YYNGEE. The CDR3 spells CASSVESSGRADTQYF. The CDR3 nucleotides are TGTGCCAGCAGCGTAGAGAGTAGCGGGAGAGCAGATACGCAGTATTTT.

The chain couples TRBV7-6 to TRBJ2-5, with D uncertain. Germline loops: CDR1 SGHVS, CDR2 FNYEAQ. The V gene lost 5 bases and the J gene lost 3 bases, with 10 bases spanning the gap. This CDR3 is 13 amino acids long. The CDR3 DNA sequence: TGTGCCAGCAGCCCTTACTATAAAGAGACCCAGTACTTC. Residues: CASSPYYKETQYF.

This chain links TRBV29-1 with TRBJ2-5, with 10 bases fitting TRBD1. V lost 5 bases, J lost 4 bases, and 7 bases stayed unmatched. The CDR3 sequence is 14 residues long. The germline gives CDR1 SQVTM, CDR2 ANQGSEA. The CDR3 protein is CSVPLGQGRETQYF. For the CDR3, the DNA is TGCAGCGTTCCCCTGGGACAGGGGCGAGAGACCCAGTACTTC. The variable domain in full, completed from reference TRBV29-1 and TRBJ2-5, reads SAVISQKPSRDICQRGTSLTIQCQVDSQVTMMFWYRQQPGQSLTLIATANQGSEATYESGFVIDKFPISRPNLTFSTLTVSNMSPEDSSIYLCSVPLGQGRETQYFGPGTRLLVL.

On this clone: At one of its ends the junction is not consistent with the germline gene, which may arise from a read error. The V gene is TRBV27, the J gene TRBJ2-7; unclear D gene. The CDR3 extends over 12 amino acids. Germline V CDR1 and CDR2: MNHEY, SMNVEV (reference sequence). Written as DNA, the CDR3 is TGTGCCAGCAGTTTCATCGGTCTTACTCCCGGCTTC. It encodes CASSFIGLTPGF.

Worth noting for this clone: The junction does not match germline at one end; this may be a read error. This chain joins TRBV28 and TRBJ2-1, with TRBD2 matching 10 bases. The CDR3 is made up of 14 amino acids. The germline CDR1 and CDR2 sequences are MDHEN and SYDVKM. CDR3 DNA: TGTGCCAGCAGTTTAGTGGGACTAGCGAATGAACAGTTCTTC. Translated: CASSLVGLANEQFF. Using reference TRBV28 and TRBJ2-1 for the parts outside the CDR3, the full variable domain is DVKVTQSSRYLVKRTGEKVFLECVQDMDHENMFWYRQDPGLGLRLIYFSYDVKMKEKGDIPEGYSVSREKKERFSLILESASTNQTSMYLCASSLVGLANEQFFGPGTRLTVL.

This rearrangement joins TRBV5-4 to TRBJ2-2, with 7 bases that match TRBD2. This CDR3 contains 14 residues. Germline loops: CDR1 SGHNT, CDR2 YYREEE (reference sequence). Germline trimming cut 5 bases from V and 5 bases from J; bases unmatched to any gene: 6. Written as DNA, the CDR3 is TGTGCCAGCAGGGGCGGGAGCTGGACCGGGGAGCTGTTTTTT. It specifies CASRGGSWTGELFF. The full variable domain, completed using reference TRBV5-4 and TRBJ2-2, is ETGVTQSPTHLIKTRGQQVTLRCSSQSGHNTVSWYQQALGQGPQFIFQYYREEENGRGNFPPRFSGLQFPNYSSELNVNALELDDSALYLCASRGGSWTGELFFGEGSRLTVL.

The J gene is TRBJ1-2, the V gene TRBV5-1; TRBD1 matches 8 bases. The CDR3 sequence is 16 residues long. J lost 2 bases, V lost 1 base, and 7 bases had no gene match. Germline values: CDR1 SGHRS, CDR2 YFSETQ. In DNA form, the CDR3 reads TGCGCCAGCAGCTTGCAGGGGGCAGTCGTAAACTATGGCTACACCTTC. This gives the protein CASSLQGAVVNYGYTF.

This clone occurred once. J is TRBJ2-3 and V is TRBV2, with TRBD1 matching 8 bases. Per the germline V gene, CDR1 is SNHLY and CDR2 is FYNNEI. This CDR3 contains 14 residues. After removal of 5 bases from V and 6 bases from J, the junction contained 7 bases not matched to a gene. The CDR3 reads CASSKRQGYDTQYF. CDR3 in DNA: TGTGCCAGCAGTAAGAGACAGGGGTACGATACGCAGTATTTT.